This T cell receptor (beta chain) was documented in a study of T cell responses to AZD1222 COVID-19 vaccine. Sequencing used immunoSEQ multiplex PCR; TCRdb keeps in-frame clones, though not all of them. The sample contains 210,000 or so clones, approximately 94% of which appear only once. Per the germline V gene, CDR1 is SGHRS and CDR2 is YFSETQ. CDR3 size: 16 residues. V was shortened by 1 base and J by 0 bases, with 13 bases between the two germline ends. Sequencing used peripheral blood, obtained 28 days after the second dose of the MenACWY control vaccine. This TCR was sampled from an adult who received the MenACWY meningococcal vaccine as a control. This chain joins TRBV5-1 and TRBJ2-5; unclear D gene. This chain's CDR3 is CASSLIGSVYQETQYF. The CDR3 DNA reads as TGCGCCAGCAGCTTGATAGGGTCGGTATACCAAGAGACCCAGTACTTC.